This T cell receptor beta chain comes out of a study of spatial heterogeneity in lung cancer. Germline values: CDR1 LGHDT, CDR2 YNNKEL (reference sequence). Trimming took 0 bases from V and 5 from J, leaving 7 bases between them. The CDR3 consists of 13 residues. One entry per CDR3 protein, called by TCRdb with MiXCR from the 5' RACE reads. The sample includes 55,000 to 75,000 distinct CDR3 sequences, around 8.9% of them seen just once. Time point in this sample: blood at routine non-recurrence follow-up after resection. This clonotype has a count of ten or more. The specimen was PBMCs, collected at follow-up. The chain employs TRBV3-1 and TRBJ2-5; possible D gene TRBD2, 5 bases. The receptor comes from a female donor with early-stage non-small cell lung cancer. The CDR3 bases are TGTGCCAGCAGCCAAGATCCGGGGGAGACCCAGTACTTC. The encoded protein is CASSQDPGETQYF.